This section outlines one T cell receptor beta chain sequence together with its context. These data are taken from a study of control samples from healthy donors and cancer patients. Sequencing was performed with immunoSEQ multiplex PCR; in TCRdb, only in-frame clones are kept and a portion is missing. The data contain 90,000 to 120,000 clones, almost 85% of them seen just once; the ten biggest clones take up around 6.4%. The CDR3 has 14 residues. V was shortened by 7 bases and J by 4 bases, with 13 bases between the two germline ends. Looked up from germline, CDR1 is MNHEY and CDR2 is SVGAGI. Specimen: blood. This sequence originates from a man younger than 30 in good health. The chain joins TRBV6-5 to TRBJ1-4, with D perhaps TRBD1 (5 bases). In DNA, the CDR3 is TGTGCCAGCACCCGGACATCTGGTAATGAAAAACTGTTTTTT. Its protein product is CASTRTSGNEKLFF.